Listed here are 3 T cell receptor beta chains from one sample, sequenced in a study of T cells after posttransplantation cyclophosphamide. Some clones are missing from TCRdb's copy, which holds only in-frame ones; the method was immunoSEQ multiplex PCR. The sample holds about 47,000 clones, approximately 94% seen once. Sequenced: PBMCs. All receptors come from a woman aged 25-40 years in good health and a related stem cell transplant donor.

The CDR3 is CASSSPGNSNQPQHF. The CDR3 DNA is TGTGCCAGCAGCTCCCCAGGGAATAGCAATCAGCCCCAGCATTTT. The chain recombines TRBV7-8 with TRBJ1-5; possibly TRBD1 for D (5 bases). With 4 bases removed from V and 0 bases from J, the gap between germline ends came to 10 bases. This CDR3 is 15 amino acids long. CDR1 is SGHVS and CDR2 is FQNEAQ in the germline V gene. The full variable domain, rest sourced from reference TRBV7-8 and TRBJ1-5, is GAGVSQSPRYKVAKRGQDVALRCDPISGHVSLFWYQQALGQGPEFLTYFQNEAQLDKSGLPSDRFFAERPEGSVSTLKIQRTQQEDSAVYLCASSSPGNSNQPQHFGDGTRLSIL.

CDR3 region: CASSHGTGTNYGYTF. CDR3 sequence (DNA): TGCGCCAGCAGCCATGGGACAGGTACTAACTATGGCTACACCTTC. The rearrangement uses TRBV4-3 and TRBJ1-2, with 8 positions matching TRBD1. The germline CDR1 and CDR2 sequences are LGHNA and YSLEER. After removal of 3 bases from V and 0 bases from J, the junction contained 3 bases not matched to a gene. The CDR3 length is 15 residues.

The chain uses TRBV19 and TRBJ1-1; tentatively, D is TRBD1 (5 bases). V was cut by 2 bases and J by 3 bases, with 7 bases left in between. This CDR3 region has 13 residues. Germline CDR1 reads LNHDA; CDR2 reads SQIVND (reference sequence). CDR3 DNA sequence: TGTGCCAGTAGTATATTCAGGGACACTGAAGCTTTCTTT. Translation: CASSIFRDTEAFF.